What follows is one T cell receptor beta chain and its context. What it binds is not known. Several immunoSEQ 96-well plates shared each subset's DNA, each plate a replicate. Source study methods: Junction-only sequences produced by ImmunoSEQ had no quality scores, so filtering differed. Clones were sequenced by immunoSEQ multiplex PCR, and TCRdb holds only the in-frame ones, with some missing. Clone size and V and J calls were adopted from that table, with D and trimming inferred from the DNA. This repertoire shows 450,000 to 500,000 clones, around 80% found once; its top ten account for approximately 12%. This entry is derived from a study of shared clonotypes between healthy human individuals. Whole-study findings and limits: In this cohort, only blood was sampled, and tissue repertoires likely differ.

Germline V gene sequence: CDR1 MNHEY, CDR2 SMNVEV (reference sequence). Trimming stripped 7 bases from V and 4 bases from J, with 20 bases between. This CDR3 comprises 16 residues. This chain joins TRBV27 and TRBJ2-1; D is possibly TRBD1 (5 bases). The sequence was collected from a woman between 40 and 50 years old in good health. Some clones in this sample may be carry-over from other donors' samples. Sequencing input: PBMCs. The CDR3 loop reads CASTSVRGWIYNEQFF. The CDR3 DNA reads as TGTGCCAGCACCTCGGTAAGGGGCTGGATTTACAATGAGCAGTTCTTC.